Presented here are 32 T cell receptor beta chains from one specimen sequenced in a study of blood T cells in healthy people across ages (dated by TCRdb to between 2014 and 2017). Library generation was performed with 5' RACE. The instrument given in TCRdb is Illumina HiSeq 2500. The second PCR ran for roughly 7 to 11 cycles and used a J-beta primer mix along with a sample-barcoded 5' primer. Clones were called with MiXCR by TCRdb after fastp trimmed the public reads at Q25, and only in-frame beta chains were retained. Rows are unified per CDR3 protein, each entry keeping the most common DNA and genes. The sample table records about 970,000 distinct CDR3 sequences; about 51% of these occur just once. In total, the top ten clones hold over 20% of the sample. The sequenced sample was blood. The source of these receptors is a woman in her sixties in good health.

This clonotype was seen just once. This chain uses TRBV16 with TRBJ1-1; possible D gene TRBD1, 6 bases. The CDR3 consists of 15 residues. Deletions cut 4 bases from V and 5 bases from J, with 17 bases between. Germline-derived CDR1 and CDR2 are KGHSY and FQNENV. CDR3 sequence reads: CASSPRQARKTEAFF. CDR3 DNA sequence: TGTGCCAGCAGCCCTCGACAGGCGAGAAAGACTGAAGCTTTCTTT.

This clonotype was detected only a few times. The J gene is TRBJ2-1, the V gene TRBV10-3; tentatively, D is TRBD2 (6 bases). V lost 6 bases and J 0 bases, leaving 15 bases between the germline ends. The CDR3 covers 16 residues. Germline V lookup: CDR1 ENHRY, CDR2 SYGVKD. In nucleotides, the CDR3 is TGTGCCATCAGATCCTTAGCGGAGAGCTCCTACAATGAGCAGTTCTTC. Protein sequence: CAIRSLAESSYNEQFF.

This chain uses TRBV29-1 with TRBJ2-5; TRBD1 aligns across 8 bases. This CDR3 has 12 amino acids. In germline, CDR1 is SQVTM, CDR2 ANQGSEA. The J segment lost 2 bases and the V segment lost 5 bases, leaving 1 base of the junction unmatched. The CDR3 is CSVHRGQETQYF. CDR3 DNA sequence: TGCAGCGTTCACAGGGGGCAAGAGACCCAGTACTTC.

The V gene is TRBV4-3, the J gene TRBJ2-6; D is perhaps TRBD2 (5 bases). V lost 4 bases, J lost 1 base, and 14 bases lay in between. Germline assignment: CDR1 LGHNA and CDR2 YSLEER. This CDR3 spans 17 amino acids. CDR3 loop: CASSPQPWESGANVLTF. CDR3 in DNA: TGCGCCAGCAGCCCACAGCCCTGGGAGTCTGGGGCCAACGTCCTGACTTTC.

The chain employs TRBV20-1 and TRBJ2-3; TRBD2 matches 7 bases. The V and J ends lost 0 bases and 2 bases, in that order; junction bases with no gene match: 5. CDR3 length equals 15 residues. Germline V lookup: CDR1 DFQATT, CDR2 SNEGSKA (reference sequence). The CDR3 nucleotides read TGCAGTGCTAGAGATCTTAGCGGGCTCACAGATACGCAGTATTTT. Translated, it gives CSARDLSGLTDTQYF.

This clonotype was observed once. V usage is TRBV29-1 and J usage is TRBJ2-3, with D perhaps TRBD1 or TRBD2 (5 bases each). This CDR3 comprises 13 residues. Per germline, CDR1 SQVTM and CDR2 ANQGSEA. Trimming shortened V by 4 bases and J by 1 base, and 9 bases separated the two germline ends. The CDR3 sequence: CSVARDRTDTQYF. The DNA for the CDR3 is TGCAGCGTTGCACGGGACCGCACAGATACGCAGTATTTT.

V and J are TRBV12-5 and TRBJ2-1; 11 bases agree with TRBD2. Germline trimming cut 2 bases from V and 2 bases from J; bases unmatched to any gene: 2. The CDR3 extends over 16 amino acids. CDR1 is LGHNT, CDR2 FRNRAP, per germline. The CDR3 region has the DNA TGTGCTAGTGGTTTGACTAGCGGGAGACCCTACAATGAGCAGTTCTTC. Translation gives CASGLTSGRPYNEQFF.

The V gene is TRBV20-1, the J gene TRBJ2-5, with 8 bases that match TRBD2. CDR3 length equals 14 residues. Germline V gene sequence: CDR1 DFQATT, CDR2 SNEGSKA (reference sequence). V trimming: 6 bases; J trimming: 5 bases; junction bases outside the gene matches: 11. The CDR3 reads CSAQKAGERETQYF. The DNA for the CDR3 is TGCAGTGCCCAGAAAGCGGGAGAGCGTGAGACCCAGTACTTC.

This clonotype was counted between two and nine times. V is TRBV7-9 and J is TRBJ2-3; tentative D call: TRBD1 (5 bases). Trimming removed 0 bases from V and 1 base from J, with 8 bases in between. The CDR3 spans 15 residues. The germline V gene has CDR1 SEHNR and CDR2 FQNEAQ (reference sequence). CDR3 nucleotides: TGTGCCAGCAGCTTAGCGCCACAGGGCACAGATACGCAGTATTTT. This translates into CASSLAPQGTDTQYF.

The V gene is TRBV4-1, the J gene TRBJ2-4, with 11 bases identical to TRBD2. The DNA end is more similar to TRBJ2-5, so the J call may be wrong. Germline V CDR1 and CDR2: MGHRA, YSYEKL. The CDR3 spans 16 residues. The CDR3 DNA reads as TGCGCCAGCAGCCAGACCGGACTAGCGGGCCAAGAGACCCAGTACTTC. Its protein product is CASSQTGLAGQETQYF.

In DNA form, the CDR3 reads TGTGCCACTTTATCCCTAACGGGACAGGGACCTTCTGGGGCCAACGTCCTGACTTTC. It specifies CATLSLTGQGPSGANVLTF. The chain recombines TRBV6-1 with TRBJ2-6; 9 bases fit TRBD1. The CDR3 runs 19 residues. Germline V gene sequence: CDR1 MNHNS, CDR2 SASEGT. The V and J ends lost 10 bases and 1 base, in that order; junction bases with no gene match: 17.

The rearrangement joins TRBV12-3 or TRBV12-4 to TRBJ2-7, with no clear D. Trimming shortened V by 6 bases and J by 0 bases, and 12 bases separated the two germline ends. This CDR3 has 14 amino acids. DNA of the CDR3: TGTGCCAGCAGCCCTGACGGATACTCCTACGAGCAGTACTTC. Its protein is CASSPDGYSYEQYF.

This clonotype showed up just a few times. The chain is built from TRBV7-2 and TRBJ2-7; the match to TRBD2 covers 12 bases. CDR3 length: 19 amino acids. Germline V CDR1 and CDR2: SGHTA, FQGNSA. V lost 1 base, J lost 2 bases, and 12 bases stayed unmatched. Written as DNA, the CDR3 is TGTGCCAGCAGCTTAGTTTTGCTAGCGGGAGGGCCGAGCCCCTACGAGCAGTACTTC. It encodes CASSLVLLAGGPSPYEQYF.

This clonotype was found once. J is TRBJ1-4 and V is TRBV6-1; D call uncertain. CDR1 MNHNS and CDR2 SASEGT come from the germline V gene. There are 15 residues in the CDR3. V was trimmed by 4 bases and J by 0 bases, leaving 9 bases between them. The CDR3 DNA follows: TGTGCCAGCAGTGGTCAGACAACAACTAATGAAAAACTGTTTTTT. It yields the protein CASSGQTTTNEKLFF.

The chain joins TRBV20-1 to TRBJ2-1; possibly TRBD1 for D (6 bases). Trimming cost V 4 bases and J 4 bases, with 17 bases left between them. This CDR3 is 15 amino acids long. Germline values: CDR1 DFQATT, CDR2 SNEGSKA (reference sequence). The CDR3 nucleotides read TGCAGTGCTAACCCGGACAGTTTTGGATACAATGAGCAGTTCTTC. It specifies CSANPDSFGYNEQFF.

V is TRBV7-9 and J is TRBJ2-7, with 9 positions matching TRBD1. Germline CDR1 is SEHNR and CDR2 is FQNEAQ (reference sequence). J lost 3 bases, V lost 3 bases, and 6 bases had no gene match. This CDR3 spans 15 amino acids. The CDR3 bases are TGTGCCAGCAGCTTTCTACAGGGGGCTAGCTACGAGCAGTACTTC. Translated: CASSFLQGASYEQYF.

The rearrangement links TRBV6-5 to TRBJ1-2; D might be TRBD1 (6 bases). CDR1 and CDR2 from the germline V gene are MNHEY and SVGAGI. This CDR3 spans 14 amino acids. The ends were cut back, 6 bases at V and 0 bases at J, with 11 bases in the middle. The DNA for the CDR3 is TGTGCCAGCAGGACGGACAGAACTAACTATGGCTACACCTTC. Its protein product is CASRTDRTNYGYTF.

The V call is TRBV20-1, the J call TRBJ2-1; 8 bases are shared with TRBD2. This CDR3 region has 14 residues. The trim removed 7 bases at V and 4 bases at J, leaving 9 bases unmatched. Germline-derived CDR1 and CDR2 are DFQATT and SNEGSKA (reference sequence). The CDR3 nucleotides are TGCAGTGTCCCCCCCGGCGGGGGGTACAATGAGCAGTTCTTC. Its protein product is CSVPPGGGYNEQFF.

J is TRBJ2-7 and V is TRBV7-4; D gene uncertain. Germline V gene data show CDR1 as SGHVT and CDR2 as SQSDAQ. V lost 4 bases and J 3 bases, leaving 16 bases between the germline ends. The CDR3 is 15 residues long. CDR3 sequence reads: CASSSVGLPVYEQYF. CDR3 nucleotides: TGTGCCAGCAGCTCAGTTGGGCTTCCCGTCTACGAGCAGTACTTC.

V usage is TRBV28 and J usage is TRBJ2-7, with a weak D call TRBD2 (6 bases). This CDR3 has 12 amino acids. CDR1 is MDHEN, CDR2 SYDVKM, per germline. V dropped 7 bases and J dropped 5 bases, with 12 bases sitting between them. CDR3 in DNA: TGTGCCAGCACTCATAGCGGCGACGAGCAGTACTTC. Translated, it gives CASTHSGDEQYF.

V is TRBV29-1 and J is TRBJ1-1, with D unclear. The V gene lost 4 bases and the J gene lost 1 base, with 10 bases spanning the gap. This CDR3 region has 13 residues. Germline-derived CDR1 and CDR2 are SQVTM and ANQGSEA. DNA of the CDR3: TGCAGCGTTGGAAGGGATACGAACACTGAAGCTTTCTTT. Protein product: CSVGRDTNTEAFF. The whole variable domain, filled in from reference TRBV29-1 and TRBJ1-1, reads SAVISQKPSRDICQRGTSLTIQCQVDSQVTMMFWYRQQPGQSLTLIATANQGSEATYESGFVIDKFPISRPNLTFSTLTVSNMSPEDSSIYLCSVGRDTNTEAFFGQGTRLTVV.

The genes are TRBV6-1 and TRBJ2-3; D remains ambiguous. CDR1 MNHNS and CDR2 SASEGT come from the germline V gene. The CDR3 sequence is 11 residues long. The V gene lost 2 bases and the J gene lost 12 bases, with 9 bases spanning the gap. The CDR3 spells CASSELVHQYF. In DNA, the CDR3 is TGTGCCAGCAGTGAACTAGTCCATCAGTATTTT.

This chain links TRBV28 with TRBJ1-1; perhaps TRBD1 as D (5 bases). Germline CDR1 is MDHEN and CDR2 is SYDVKM. The CDR3 runs 12 residues. The V end lost 7 bases, the J end lost 9 bases, and 15 bases lay between the germline ends. The CDR3 is CASIGGTFKAFF. CDR3 nucleotide sequence: TGTGCCAGCATTGGGGGGACCTTTAAAGCTTTCTTT.

V and J are TRBV20-1 and TRBJ2-1, with a weak D call TRBD1 (6 bases). Trimming removed 6 bases at V and 2 bases at J, with 14 bases between. The germline V gene encodes CDR1 DFQATT and CDR2 SNEGSKA (reference sequence). The CDR3 is 14 amino acids. The DNA for the CDR3 is TGCAGTGCCCGCAGAGAGGGGGCCTACAATGAGCAGTTCTTC. Protein sequence: CSARREGAYNEQFF.

The chain uses TRBV4-1 and TRBJ2-5, with a tentative D call TRBD1 (6 bases). The closer fit of TRBJ2-7 to the DNA end suggests the J call may be wrong. This CDR3 is built from 18 residues. The germline CDR1 and CDR2 sequences are MGHRA and YSYEKL. The CDR3 here is CASSQERAGDGIRDEQYF. The CDR3 DNA sequence: TGCGCCAGCAGCCAAGAACGCGCAGGGGATGGAATTCGAGACGAGCAGTACTTC.

The chain carries TRBV20-1 and TRBJ2-1; 10 positions agree with TRBD2. Unmatched junction bases numbered 10, after V lost 7 bases and J lost 1 base. This CDR3 comprises 16 residues. Per the germline V gene, CDR1 is DFQATT and CDR2 is SNEGSKA (reference sequence). The CDR3 sequence is CSVSLLAGMSYNEQFF. The CDR3 coding sequence is TGCAGTGTTAGCTTACTAGCGGGGATGTCCTACAATGAGCAGTTCTTC.

The chain recombines TRBV20-1 with TRBJ2-7; TRBD2 aligns across 14 bases. Germline trimming cut 5 bases from V and 2 bases from J; bases unmatched to any gene: 17. The CDR3 length is 19 residues. The germline V gene encodes CDR1 DFQATT and CDR2 SNEGSKA (reference sequence). CDR3 coding DNA: TGCAGTGCTGCCCGCCGTGCGTCCGGGACTAGCGGGAGAGCCTACGAGCAGTACTTC. It translates to CSAARRASGTSGRAYEQYF.

The rearrangement links TRBV25-1 to TRBJ2-5, with 9 positions matching TRBD1. The CDR3 is 16 amino acids. Germline V lookup: CDR1 MGHDK, CDR2 SYGVNS. J gave up 1 base and V 5 bases, and 8 bases lay outside the gene matches. Here the CDR3 reads CASSTRQGVGQETQYF. CDR3 nucleotide sequence: TGTGCCAGCAGTACTAGACAGGGGGTGGGCCAAGAGACCCAGTACTTC.

In its sample, this clonotype was seen a few times. The chain uses TRBV28 and TRBJ2-1; D remains ambiguous. Germline V gives CDR1 MDHEN, CDR2 SYDVKM. The CDR3 consists of 13 residues. The V end was cut by 6 bases, the J end by 12 bases, with 18 bases between. In DNA form, the CDR3 reads TGTGCCAGCAGCACCGCTGTATACCAACCGCAGTTCTTC. This sequence encodes CASSTAVYQPQFF.

This clonotype has a handful of counts. This chain joins TRBV7-3 and TRBJ2-2, with TRBD1 identical over 10 bases. The CDR3 has 17 amino acids. After removal of 5 bases from V and 3 bases from J, the junction contained 9 bases not matched to a gene. Germline CDR1 and CDR2: SGHTA and FQGTGA. CDR3 in DNA: TGTGCCAGCAGCACCTCGACAGGGGGCATCGACACCGGGGAGCTGTTTTTT. Its translation: CASSTSTGGIDTGELFF.

The chain combines TRBV3-1 with TRBJ1-2; a possible D gene is TRBD1 (5 bases). V lost 0 bases and J lost 3, with 11 bases in between. Germline V lookup: CDR1 LGHDT, CDR2 YNNKEL (reference sequence). The CDR3 consists of 15 residues. CDR3 nucleotides: TGTGCCAGCAGCCAAGATGTCGGGGGGGACTATGGCTACACCTTC. Its protein product is CASSQDVGGDYGYTF.

This clonotype was detected a few times. The rearrangement links TRBV7-9 to TRBJ2-7; 8 bases agree with TRBD2. The length of the CDR3 is 15 residues. Germline trimming cut 7 bases from V and 3 bases from J; bases unmatched to any gene: 11. The germline gives CDR1 SEHNR, CDR2 FQNEAQ (reference sequence). The CDR3 loop reads CASTMAGGNFYEQYF. The DNA of the CDR3 is TGTGCCAGCACCATGGCGGGAGGAAATTTCTACGAGCAGTACTTC.